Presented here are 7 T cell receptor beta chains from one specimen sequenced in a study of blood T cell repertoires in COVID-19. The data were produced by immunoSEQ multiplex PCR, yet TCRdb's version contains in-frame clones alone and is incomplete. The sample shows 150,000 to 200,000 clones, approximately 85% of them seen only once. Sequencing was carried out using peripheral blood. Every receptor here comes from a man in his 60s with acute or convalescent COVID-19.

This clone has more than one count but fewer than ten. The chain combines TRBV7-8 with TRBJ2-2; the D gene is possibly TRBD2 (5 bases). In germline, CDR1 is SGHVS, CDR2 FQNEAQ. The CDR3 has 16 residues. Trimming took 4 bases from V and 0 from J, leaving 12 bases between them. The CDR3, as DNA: TGTGCCAGCAGCTCTCGAGGGTTTACGAACACCGGGGAGCTGTTTTTT. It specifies CASSSRGFTNTGELFF.

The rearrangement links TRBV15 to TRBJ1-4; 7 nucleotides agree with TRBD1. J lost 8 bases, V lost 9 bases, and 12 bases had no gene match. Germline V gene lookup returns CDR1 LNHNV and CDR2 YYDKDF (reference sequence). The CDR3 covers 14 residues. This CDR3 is CATTTDRVGEKLFF. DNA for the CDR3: TGTGCCACGACTACAGACAGGGTTGGCGAAAAACTGTTTTTT.

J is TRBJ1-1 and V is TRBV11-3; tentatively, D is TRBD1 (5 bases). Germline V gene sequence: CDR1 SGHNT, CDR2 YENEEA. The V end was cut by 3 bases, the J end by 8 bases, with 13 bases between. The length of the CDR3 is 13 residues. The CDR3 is CASSFTGSKEAFF. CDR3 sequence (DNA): TGTGCCAGCAGCTTTACAGGTTCCAAGGAAGCTTTCTTT.

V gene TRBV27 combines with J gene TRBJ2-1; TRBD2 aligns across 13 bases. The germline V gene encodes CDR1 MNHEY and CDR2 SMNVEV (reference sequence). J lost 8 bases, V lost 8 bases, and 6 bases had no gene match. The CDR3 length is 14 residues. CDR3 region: CASGWTSGSYEQFF. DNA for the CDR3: TGTGCCAGCGGGTGGACTAGCGGGAGCTATGAGCAGTTCTTC.

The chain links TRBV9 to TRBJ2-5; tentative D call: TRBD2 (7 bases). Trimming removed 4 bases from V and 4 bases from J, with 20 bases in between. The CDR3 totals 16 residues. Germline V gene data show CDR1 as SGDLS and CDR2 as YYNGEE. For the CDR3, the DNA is TGTGCCAGCAGCCCGGGGGAGGGGGGGCTCCCAGAGACCCAGTACTTC. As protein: CASSPGEGGLPETQYF. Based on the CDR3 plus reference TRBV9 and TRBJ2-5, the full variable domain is DSGVTQTPKHLITATGQRVTLRCSPRSGDLSVYWYQQSLDQGLQFLIQYYNGEERAKGNILERFSAQQFPDLHSELNLSSLELGDSALYFCASSPGEGGLPETQYFGPGTRLLVL.

The DNA of the CDR3 is TGTGCCAGCTCACGGACTAGCGGGCTCCAAGAGACCCAGTACTTC. Its protein is CASSRTSGLQETQYF. The genes are TRBV18 and TRBJ2-5; TRBD2 matches at 11 bases. The CDR3 has 15 amino acids. V shed 4 bases and J 1 base; nucleotides not matched to a gene: 2. Germline CDR1 KGHSH, CDR2 LQKENI.

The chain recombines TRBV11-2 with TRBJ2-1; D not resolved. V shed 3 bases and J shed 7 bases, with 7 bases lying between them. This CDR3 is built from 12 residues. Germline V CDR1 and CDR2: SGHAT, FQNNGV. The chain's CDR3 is CASSLAMNEQFF. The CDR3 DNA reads TGTGCCAGCAGCTTGGCCATGAATGAGCAGTTCTTC.